This is a list of T cell receptor beta chains from one sample in a study of T cell repertoires in cytomegalovirus infection. Their recognized antigens are unknown. Using its own MiXCR run on the reads, TCRdb lists one record per CDR3 protein. The sample contains approximately 910,000 distinct CDR3 sequences, around 30% of which appear only once. The input for sequencing was cultured CD8+ T cells from PBMCs, taken from culture after CMV antigen stimulation. The receptors derive from a human donor in good health (CMV status not recorded). Some clones in this sample may be carry-over from other donors' samples. Each CDR3 is given with its conserved first and last residue. D genes are given only for firm matches. A row's size may be missing; if present it is once, few, many or a size class.

clone_size: many
j_call: TRBJ2-7
v_call: TRBV7-6
d_call: .
cdr3_nt: TGTGCCAGCAGCTTAGCGTTCGGGTACGCCGAGCAGTACTTC
cdr3_aa: CASSLAFGYAEQYF

clone_size: few
j_call: TRBJ2-7
v_call: TRBV7-2
d_call: .
cdr3_nt: TGTGCCAGCAGCTTAGACGGATGGAGCTCCTACGAGCAGTACTTC
cdr3_aa: CASSLDGWSSYEQYF

clone_size: .
j_call: TRBJ2-3
v_call: TRBV19
d_call: TRBD2
cdr3_nt: TGTGCCAGTAGTATGGGAACGGGAGCGGGGGACACAGATACGCAGTATTTT
cdr3_aa: CASSMGTGAGDTDTQYF

clone_size: few
j_call: TRBJ1-2
v_call: TRBV7-9
d_call: .
cdr3_nt: TGTGCCAGCAGCCGACACGACAGACCGTATGGCTACACCTTC
cdr3_aa: CASSRHDRPYGYTF

clone_size: .
j_call: TRBJ1-1
v_call: TRBV28
d_call: .
cdr3_nt: TGTGCCAGCAGCTCGGTTGTCGGGTACACTGAAGCTTTCTTT
cdr3_aa: CASSSVVGYTEAFF

clone_size: few
j_call: TRBJ2-4
v_call: TRBV7-9
d_call: .
cdr3_nt: TGTGCCAGCAGCTTAATAGGTGGGGCTACAGGCAAAGGGGACGTTTCCAAAAACATTCAGTACTTC
cdr3_aa: CASSLIGGATGKGDVSKNIQYF

clone_size: .
j_call: TRBJ1-2
v_call: TRBV7-6
d_call: TRBD1
cdr3_nt: TGTGCCAGCAGCCCCTCACGGGACAGGGCTGGTAGGGGCTATGGCTACACCTTC
cdr3_aa: CASSPSRDRAGRGYGYTF

clone_size: few
j_call: TRBJ1-5
v_call: TRBV27
d_call: .
cdr3_nt: TGTGCCAGCAGTTTATCATTCGGCAGTAGCAATCAGCCCCAGCATTTT
cdr3_aa: CASSLSFGSSNQPQHF

clone_size: .
j_call: TRBJ1-2
v_call: TRBV6-5
d_call: .
cdr3_nt: TGTGCCAGCAGTTACGCTGGTGAGCCCACCCTAAAAAACTATGGCTACACCTTC
cdr3_aa: CASSYAGEPTLKNYGYTF

clone_size: .
j_call: TRBJ2-7
v_call: TRBV12-5
d_call: .
cdr3_nt: TGTGCTAGTGGTTTAGGCAGAAGCTCCTACGAGCAGTACTTC
cdr3_aa: CASGLGRSSYEQYF